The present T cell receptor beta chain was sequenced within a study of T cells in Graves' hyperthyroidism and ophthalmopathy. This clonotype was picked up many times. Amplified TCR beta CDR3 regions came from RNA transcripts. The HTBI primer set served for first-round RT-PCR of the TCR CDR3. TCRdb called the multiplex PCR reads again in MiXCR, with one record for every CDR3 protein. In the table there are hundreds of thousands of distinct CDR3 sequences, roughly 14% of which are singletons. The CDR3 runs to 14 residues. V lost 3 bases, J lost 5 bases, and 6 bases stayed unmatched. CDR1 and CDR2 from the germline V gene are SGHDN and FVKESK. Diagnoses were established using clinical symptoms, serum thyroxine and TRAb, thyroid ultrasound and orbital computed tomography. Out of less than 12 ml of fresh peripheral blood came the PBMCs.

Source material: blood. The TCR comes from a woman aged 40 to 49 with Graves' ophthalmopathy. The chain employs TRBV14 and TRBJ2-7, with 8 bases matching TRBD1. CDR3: CASSQVGRGHEQYF. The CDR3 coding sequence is TGTGCCAGCAGCCAGGTGGGCAGGGGGCACGAGCAGTACTTC.